This paragraph covers one T cell receptor (beta chain) sequence. The data were taken from a study of blood T cell repertoires in COVID-19. The repertoire was sequenced with immunoSEQ multiplex PCR; TCRdb's copy has only in-frame clones and lacks some. The sample carries more than 200,000 clones, around 89% recorded once. The CDR3 sequence is 14 residues long. Germline V gives CDR1 SGDLS, CDR2 YYNGEE. The V end was cut by 5 bases, the J end by 9 bases, with 15 bases between. The chain is built from TRBV9 and TRBJ1-6, with D hard to call. This sequence was found in a woman under 40 who had recovered from COVID-19. The sample consisted of PBMCs or T cells enriched from blood (not recorded which). The CDR3 nucleotides read TGTGCCAGCAGTAACACAGCAGCCTCTTCACCCCTCCACTTT. As protein: CASSNTAASSPLHF.